This T cell receptor (beta chain) was captured in a study of blood T cell repertoires in COVID-19. The wider study: COVID-19 samples collected from the United States, Italy and Spain covered acute and convalescent phases. T cells, B-cell-depleted T cells, or PBMCs provided the cDNA or gDNA that served as material.

Germline trimming cut 5 bases from V and 6 bases from J; bases unmatched to any gene: 12. The CDR3 consists of 15 residues. Germline V CDR1 and CDR2: LNHDA, SQIVND (reference sequence). Original processing notes: Estimates of nucleated cell counts were drawn from the amplification of reference gene primers. Generated by immunoSEQ multiplex PCR, the TCRdb table keeps only in-frame clones and is missing some. D and trimming come from the DNA, and the V and J calls and clone size come from that table. The repertoire has over 15,000 clones, approximately 86% of them found once; the top ten carry 13%. The rearrangement joins TRBV19 to TRBJ2-7; TRBD1 matches 8 bases. This sequence originates from a human donor in a cohort sampled during active COVID-19. Sequencing input: peripheral blood. The CDR3 DNA reads TGTGCCAGTAGTCCCAACACAGGGGGTAGAACCGAGCAGTACTTC. It codes for CASSPNTGGRTEQYF.